A selection of T cell receptor beta chains follows, all from one sample in a study of T cell changes during pregnancy in multiple sclerosis. Sequencing used immunoSEQ multiplex PCR; TCRdb keeps in-frame clones, though not all of them. The sample holds around 43,000 clones, 93% seen once. The sample here was CD8+ T cells from peripheral blood mononuclear cells, taken after pregnancy. The source is a female donor with multiple sclerosis, enrolled in a pregnancy study. CDR3s include the opening cysteine and the closing phenylalanine or tryptophan. D genes are given only for firm matches.

d_call j_call v_call cdr3_aa
NA TRBJ1-5 TRBV18 CASSGEGGGRDQPQHF
NA TRBJ2-1 TRBV10-2 CASSEPRDFPNWEQFF
NA TRBJ1-2 TRBV7-9 CASSATGNPYGYTF
TRBD1 TRBJ2-7 TRBV5-1 CASSLGQGAKGYEQYF
NA TRBJ2-2 TRBV7-9 CASSSVLGELFF
TRBD2 TRBJ2-5 TRBV2 CASSGIGGGETQYF
NA TRBJ2-5 TRBV13 CASSPDSQETQYF
TRBD1 TRBJ2-5 TRBV7-9 CASSSPGQRRAQYF
NA TRBJ2-7 TRBV15 CATSPERASYEQYF
NA NA TRBV5-1 CASSLVTVSYEQYF
TRBD1 TRBJ2-1 TRBV28 CASSRLSQGAAYNEQFF
NA TRBJ2-7 TRBV27 CASAEVPYEQYF
TRBD2 TRBJ2-7 TRBV25-1 CASKGTKLHEQYF
NA TRBJ1-2 TRBV5-1 CASSLEPRVGYGYTF
TRBD2 TRBJ2-7 TRBV7-2 CASRGREGYEQYF
NA TRBJ2-6 TRBV6-4 CASSERGLGANVLTF
NA TRBJ1-5 TRBV15 CATSTGSHQPQHF
NA TRBJ2-5 TRBV10-3 CAISEERARETQYF
TRBD2 TRBJ2-5 TRBV2 CASRAGERGPQETQYF
TRBD1 TRBJ1-1 TRBV7-6 CASSLNRGLNTEAFF
NA TRBJ1-5 TRBV2 CASSVTALDQPQHF
NA TRBJ2-7 TRBV7-6 CASSPSSYEQYF
TRBD2 TRBJ2-5 TRBV19 CASRLAGAEGQYF
NA TRBJ1-5 TRBV27 CASSIRGNQPQHF
NA TRBJ1-4 TRBV12-5 CASGLVWIRVRASDEKLFF
TRBD2 TRBJ2-1 TRBV7-8 CASSGTGLAGFNEQFF
NA TRBJ1-1 TRBV13 CASSLRRIDTEAFF
NA TRBJ1-4 TRBV4-1 CASSQGRRVVDEKLFF
NA TRBJ2-7 TRBV6-5 CASSYSLSVEQYF
NA TRBJ2-2 TRBV28 CASSTGTGLASLTGELFF
NA TRBJ2-1 TRBV6-5 CASSYPGPYNEQFF
TRBD1 TRBJ1-1 TRBV10-2 CASSGDRGLNTEAFF
TRBD2 TRBJ2-3 TRBV9 CASNPPTSGTDTQYF
TRBD2 TRBJ2-1 TRBV27 CASSPGGTYNEQFF
NA TRBJ2-3 TRBV4-2 CASSQDRTGTSATQYF